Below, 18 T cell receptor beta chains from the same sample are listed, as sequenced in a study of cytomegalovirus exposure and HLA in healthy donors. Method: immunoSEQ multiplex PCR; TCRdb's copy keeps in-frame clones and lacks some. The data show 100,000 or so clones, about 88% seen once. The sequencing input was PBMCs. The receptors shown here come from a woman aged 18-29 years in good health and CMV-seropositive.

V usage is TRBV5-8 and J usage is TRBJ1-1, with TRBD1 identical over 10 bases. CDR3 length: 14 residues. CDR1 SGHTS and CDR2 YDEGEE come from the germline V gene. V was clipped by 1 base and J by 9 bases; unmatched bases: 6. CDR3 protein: CASSLRDRGRKAFF. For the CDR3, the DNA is TGTGCCAGCAGCTTGCGGGACAGGGGCCGAAAAGCTTTCTTT.

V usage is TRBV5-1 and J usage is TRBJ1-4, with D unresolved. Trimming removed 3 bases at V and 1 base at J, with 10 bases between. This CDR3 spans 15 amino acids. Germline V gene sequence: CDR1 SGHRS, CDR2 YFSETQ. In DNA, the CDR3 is TGCGCCAGCAGCTCGCGGGCTGTAACTAATGAAAAACTGTTTTTT. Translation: CASSSRAVTNEKLFF.

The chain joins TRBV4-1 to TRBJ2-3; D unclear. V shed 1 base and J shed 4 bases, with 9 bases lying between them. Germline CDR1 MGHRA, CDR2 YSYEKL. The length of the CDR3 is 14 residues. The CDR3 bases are TGCGCCAGCAGCCAAGGGGCCTCCGCAGATACGCAGTATTTT. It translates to CASSQGASADTQYF.

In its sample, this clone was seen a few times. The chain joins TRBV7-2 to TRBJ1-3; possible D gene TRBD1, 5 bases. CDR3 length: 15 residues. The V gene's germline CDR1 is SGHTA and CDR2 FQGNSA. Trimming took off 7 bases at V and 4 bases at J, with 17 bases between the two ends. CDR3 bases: TGTGCCAGCAACTCGGTCGGGGGGATCGGAAACACCATATATTTT. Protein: CASNSVGGIGNTIYF.

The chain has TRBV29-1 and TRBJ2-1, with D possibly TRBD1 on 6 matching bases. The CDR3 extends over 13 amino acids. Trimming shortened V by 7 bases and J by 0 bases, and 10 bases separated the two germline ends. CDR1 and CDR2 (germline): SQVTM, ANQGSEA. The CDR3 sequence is CSAGQSSYNEQFF. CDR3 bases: TGCAGCGCTGGACAGAGCTCCTACAATGAGCAGTTCTTC.

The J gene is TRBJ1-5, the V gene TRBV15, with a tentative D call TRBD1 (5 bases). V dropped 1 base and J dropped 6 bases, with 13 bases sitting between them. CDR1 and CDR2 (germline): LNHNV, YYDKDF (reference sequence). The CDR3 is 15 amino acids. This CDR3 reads CATSRVVGRGQPQHF. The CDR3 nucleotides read TGTGCCACCAGCAGAGTCGTGGGGCGCGGTCAGCCCCAGCATTTT.

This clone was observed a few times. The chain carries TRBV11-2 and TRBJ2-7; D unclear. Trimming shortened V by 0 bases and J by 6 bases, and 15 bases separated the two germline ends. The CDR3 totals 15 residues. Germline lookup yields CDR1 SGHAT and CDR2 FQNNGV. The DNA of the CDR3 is TGTGCCAGCAGCTTAGATGGTGCGGTGCTGGGCGAGCAGTACTTC. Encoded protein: CASSLDGAVLGEQYF. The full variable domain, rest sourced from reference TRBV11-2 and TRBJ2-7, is EAGVAQSPRYKIIEKRQSVAFWCNPISGHATLYWYQQILGQGPKLLIQFQNNGVVDDSQLPKDRFSAERLKGVDSTLKIQPAKLEDSAVYLCASSLDGAVLGEQYFGPGTRLTVT.

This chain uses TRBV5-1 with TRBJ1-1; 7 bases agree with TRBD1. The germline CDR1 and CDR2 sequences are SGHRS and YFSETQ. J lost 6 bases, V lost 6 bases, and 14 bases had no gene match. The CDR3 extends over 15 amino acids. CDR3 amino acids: CASTEMTGTIAEAFF. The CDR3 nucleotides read TGCGCCAGCACCGAAATGACAGGGACGATCGCTGAAGCTTTCTTT. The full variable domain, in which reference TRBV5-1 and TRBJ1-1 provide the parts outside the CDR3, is KAGVTQTPRYLIKTRGQQVTLSCSPISGHRSVSWYQQTPGQGLQFLFEYFSETQRNKGNFPGRFSGRQFSNSRSEMNVSTLELGDSALYLCASTEMTGTIAEAFFGQGTRLTVV.

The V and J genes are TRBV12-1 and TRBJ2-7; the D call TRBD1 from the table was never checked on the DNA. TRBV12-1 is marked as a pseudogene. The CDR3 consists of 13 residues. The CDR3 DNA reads TGTGCCAGCAGCTTTGTGGGCCGTTACGAGCAGTACTTC. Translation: CASSFVGRYEQYF.

The CDR3 sequence: CASRPPGRASTDTQYF. DNA for the CDR3: TGTGCCAGTAGACCCCCCGGGCGGGCTAGCACAGATACGCAGTATTTT. The V and J genes are TRBV19 and TRBJ2-3, with a possible D match to TRBD2 (5 bases). This CDR3 is 16 amino acids long. Germline-derived CDR1 and CDR2 are LNHDA and SQIVND (reference sequence). Trimming shortened V by 6 bases and J by 0 bases, and 16 bases separated the two germline ends.

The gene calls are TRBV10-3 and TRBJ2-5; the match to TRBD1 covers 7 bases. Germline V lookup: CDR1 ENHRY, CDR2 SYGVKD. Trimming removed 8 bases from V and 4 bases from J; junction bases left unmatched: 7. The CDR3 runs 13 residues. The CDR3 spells CAIQATGVETQYF. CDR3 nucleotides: TGTGCCATCCAGGCCACAGGGGTAGAGACCCAGTACTTC.

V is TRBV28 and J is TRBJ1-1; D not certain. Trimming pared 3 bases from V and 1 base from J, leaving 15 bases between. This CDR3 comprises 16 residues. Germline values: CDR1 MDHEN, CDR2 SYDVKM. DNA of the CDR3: TGTGCCAGCAGTTTGTCTTCGGCAGGAAGGAACACTGAAGCTTTCTTT. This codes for CASSLSSAGRNTEAFF. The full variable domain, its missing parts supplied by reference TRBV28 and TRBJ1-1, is DVKVTQSSRYLVKRTGEKVFLECVQDMDHENMFWYRQDPGLGLRLIYFSYDVKMKEKGDIPEGYSVSREKKERFSLILESASTNQTSMYLCASSLSSAGRNTEAFFGQGTRLTVV.

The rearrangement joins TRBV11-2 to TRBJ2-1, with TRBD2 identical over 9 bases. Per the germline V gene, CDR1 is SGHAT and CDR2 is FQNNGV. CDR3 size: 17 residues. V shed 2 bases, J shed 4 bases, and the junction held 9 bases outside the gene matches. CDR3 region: CASSLRPSGNIYNEQFF. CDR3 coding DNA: TGTGCCAGCAGCTTACGCCCTAGCGGGAACATATACAATGAGCAGTTCTTC.

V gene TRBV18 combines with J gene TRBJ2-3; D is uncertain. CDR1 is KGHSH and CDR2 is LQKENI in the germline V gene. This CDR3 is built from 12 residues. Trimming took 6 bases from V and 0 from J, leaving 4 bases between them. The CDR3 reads CASSESTDTQYF. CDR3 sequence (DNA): TGTGCCAGCTCGGAGAGCACAGATACGCAGTATTTT.

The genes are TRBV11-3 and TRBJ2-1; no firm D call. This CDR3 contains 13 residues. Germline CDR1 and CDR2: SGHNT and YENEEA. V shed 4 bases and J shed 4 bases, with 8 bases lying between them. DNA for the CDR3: TGTGCCAGCAGCTGGAACAGTTACAATGAGCAGTTCTTC. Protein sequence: CASSWNSYNEQFF.

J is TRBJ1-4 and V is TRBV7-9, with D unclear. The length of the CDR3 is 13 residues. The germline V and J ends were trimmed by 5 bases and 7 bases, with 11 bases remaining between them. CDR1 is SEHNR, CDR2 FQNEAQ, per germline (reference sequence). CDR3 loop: CASSRGEGEKLFF. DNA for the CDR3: TGTGCCAGCAGCCGCGGGGAGGGTGAAAAACTGTTTTTT.

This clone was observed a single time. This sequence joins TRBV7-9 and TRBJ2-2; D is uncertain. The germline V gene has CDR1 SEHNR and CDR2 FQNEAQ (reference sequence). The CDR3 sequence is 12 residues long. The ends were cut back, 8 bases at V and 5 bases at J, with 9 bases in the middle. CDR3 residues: CASASVTGELFF. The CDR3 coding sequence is TGTGCCAGCGCTTCAGTTACCGGGGAGCTGTTTTTT.

The CDR3 protein is CASSPEVEQFF. The CDR3, as DNA: TGTGCCAGCTCACCCGAGGTTGAGCAGTTCTTC. J is TRBJ2-1 and V is TRBV18; D uncertain. CDR3 length: 11 residues. The V end lost 3 bases, the J end lost 9 bases, and 6 bases lay between the germline ends. Per germline, CDR1 KGHSH and CDR2 LQKENI. Together with reference TRBV18 and TRBJ2-1, the CDR3 gives the full variable domain: NAGVMQNPRHLVRRRGQEARLRCSPMKGHSHVYWYRQLPEEGLKFMVYLQKENIIDESGMPKERFSAEFPKEGPSILRIQQVVRGDSAAYFCASSPEVEQFFGPGTRLTVL.